The 19 T cell receptor beta chains below all came from one sample that was sequenced in a study of blood T cell repertoires in COVID-19. The protocol was immunoSEQ multiplex PCR, while the TCRdb copy is restricted to in-frame clones and leaves out a portion. This repertoire shows about 180,000 clones, about 82% found once; its top ten account for about 9.7%. The specimen was PBMCs or T cells enriched from blood (not recorded which). All receptors come from a woman between 25 and 40 years old who had recovered from COVID-19.

The chain has TRBV27 and TRBJ2-7; 7 bases map to TRBD1. V gave up 7 bases and J gave up 3 bases; unmatched junction bases: 9. This CDR3 has 14 amino acids. In germline, CDR1 is MNHEY, CDR2 SMNVEV (reference sequence). This chain's CDR3 is CASTVGQGDYEQYF. CDR3 coding DNA: TGTGCCAGCACCGTGGGGCAGGGGGACTACGAGCAGTACTTC.

V usage is TRBV27 and J usage is TRBJ2-7, with 9 bases that match TRBD1. The CDR3 length is 17 residues. J lost 5 bases, V lost 0 bases, and 11 bases had no gene match. Germline V gives CDR1 MNHEY, CDR2 SMNVEV (reference sequence). The CDR3 bases are TGTGCCAGCAGTTTATCGATCACCGGGACAGGGACCCACGAGCAGTACTTC. This gives the protein CASSLSITGTGTHEQYF.

In this sample, this clone turned up a few times. The chain uses TRBV27 and TRBJ1-6, with TRBD1 as a possible D gene (6 bases). There are 18 residues in the CDR3. Germline V lookup: CDR1 MNHEY, CDR2 SMNVEV (reference sequence). Between the trimmed V and J ends, which lost 10 bases and 6 bases, there was a span of 28 bases. The CDR3 sequence: CATMTRPGQTPFNSPLHF. In DNA form, the CDR3 reads TGTGCCACCATGACCCGTCCGGGACAAACTCCCTTTAATTCACCCCTCCACTTT.

This clone was detected only once. The chain is built from TRBV27 and TRBJ1-5; D may be TRBD1 (5 bases). V was trimmed by 0 bases and J by 0 bases, leaving 9 bases between them. In germline, CDR1 is MNHEY, CDR2 SMNVEV (reference sequence). This CDR3 is 16 amino acids long. The CDR3 here is CASSLSFGGSNQPQHF. CDR3 bases: TGTGCCAGCAGTTTATCGTTCGGGGGTAGCAATCAGCCCCAGCATTTT.

The chain links TRBV14 to TRBJ2-6, with D maybe TRBD2 (5 bases). The CDR3 spans 19 residues. The V end was cut by 4 bases, the J end by 2 bases, with 21 bases between. The germline V gene encodes CDR1 SGHDN and CDR2 FVKESK. The CDR3, as DNA: TGTGCCAGCAGCCCCCTCAGCGGCGCGAGGGCCCCTGGGGCCAACGTCCTGACTTTC. Translating gives CASSPLSGARAPGANVLTF.

This clone was observed a handful of times. The V call is TRBV18, the J call TRBJ2-3; a weak D match, TRBD1 (5 bases). CDR3 length: 16 residues. The V gene lost 1 base and the J gene lost 2 bases, with 13 bases spanning the gap. Germline CDR1 is KGHSH and CDR2 is LQKENI. The DNA for the CDR3 is TGTGCCAGCTCACCACAAGGGGCCAGATCCACAGATACGCAGTATTTT. Its protein is CASSPQGARSTDTQYF.

In this sample, this clone turned up once. The rearrangement joins TRBV10-3 to TRBJ2-3; 7 bases are shared with TRBD2. J lost 3 bases, V lost 4 bases, and 7 bases had no gene match. Germline CDR1 ENHRY, CDR2 SYGVKD. CDR3 size: 15 residues. This CDR3 is CAISVGGSETDTQYF. The CDR3 DNA reads as TGTGCCATCAGTGTGGGCGGGAGTGAAACAGATACGCAGTATTTT.

V and J are TRBV3-1 (or the pseudogene TRBV3-2) and TRBJ1-5; D gene ambiguous. V lost 1 base, J lost 1 base, and 5 bases lay in between. This CDR3 comprises 14 residues. Germline loops: CDR1 LGHDT, CDR2 YNNKEL (reference sequence). CDR3 nucleotide sequence: TGTGCCAGCAGCCAAGGAGGGAGCAATCAGCCCCAGCATTTT. Residues: CASSQGGSNQPQHF.

This clone was found once. This chain uses TRBV19 with TRBJ2-1, with a possible D match to TRBD2 (6 bases). Germline V gives CDR1 LNHDA, CDR2 SQIVND (reference sequence). V shed 6 bases and J shed 4 bases, with 16 bases lying between them. This CDR3 contains 15 residues. The CDR3 loop reads CASSRAGQKYNEQFF. The CDR3, as DNA: TGTGCCAGTAGCCGGGCGGGGCAGAAATACAATGAGCAGTTCTTC.

V is TRBV18 and J is TRBJ2-3, with 11 bases identical to TRBD2. This CDR3 contains 15 residues. J lost 4 bases, V lost 8 bases, and 8 bases had no gene match. The germline CDR1 and CDR2 sequences are KGHSH and LQKENI. This chain's CDR3 is CASQRLAGGSDTQYF. The CDR3 coding sequence is TGTGCCAGCCAGCGCCTAGCGGGAGGATCAGATACGCAGTATTTT. The complete variable domain, with remaining parts taken from reference TRBV18 and TRBJ2-3, reads NAGVMQNPRHLVRRRGQEARLRCSPMKGHSHVYWYRQLPEEGLKFMVYLQKENIIDESGMPKERFSAEFPKEGPSILRIQQVVRGDSAAYFCASQRLAGGSDTQYFGPGTRLTVL.

The CDR3 reads CASSFTSGSLTGELFF. As DNA, the CDR3 is TGTGCCAGCAGCTTCACTAGCGGGAGTCTCACCGGGGAGCTGTTTTTT. J is TRBJ2-2 and V is TRBV5-6, with 11 bases lining up with TRBD2. The germline V gene encodes CDR1 SGHDT and CDR2 YYEEEE. This CDR3 region has 16 residues. V was pared by 2 bases and J by 4 bases, with 4 bases of the junction left unmatched.

This clone was seen a single time. V usage is TRBV21-1 and J usage is TRBJ2-7; whether TRBD1, the table's D call, matches the DNA was not checked. TRBV21-1 is labeled a pseudogene. The CDR3 loop spans 24 amino acids. CDR3 sequence: CASSKRKHPRTQTISSGTPYEQYF. The DNA of the CDR3 is TGTGCCAGCAGCAAAAGGAAACATCCCCGCACCCAGACAATTTCATCGGGGACACCCTACGAGCAGTACTTC.

The genes are TRBV7-2 and TRBJ2-1, with D maybe TRBD1 (6 bases). CDR3 length: 16 amino acids. Germline CDR1 is SGHTA and CDR2 is FQGNSA. The V end lost 3 bases, the J end lost 7 bases, and 19 bases lay between the germline ends. DNA of the CDR3: TGTGCCAGCAGCTTGGCTCCCGGGCCAAGGGGGAATGAGCAGTTCTTC. Its protein is CASSLAPGPRGNEQFF.

The chain recombines TRBV10-2 with TRBJ2-3; 7 nucleotides match TRBD2. The germline V gene has CDR1 WSHSY and CDR2 SAAADI. CDR3 length: 14 residues. The ends lost 5 bases at V and 1 base at J; junction bases unmatched: 3. CDR3 DNA sequence: TGCGCCAGCAGTACTAGCGCCGGCACAGATACGCAGTATTTT. Amino acid sequence: CASSTSAGTDTQYF.

The chain recombines TRBV28 with TRBJ1-2; D is uncertain. The V end was cut by 6 bases, the J end by 0 bases, with 8 bases between. This CDR3 is built from 13 residues. Germline lookup yields CDR1 MDHEN and CDR2 SYDVKM. The CDR3 is CASSLQPNYGYTF. The DNA of the CDR3 is TGTGCCAGCAGCCTACAGCCTAACTATGGCTACACCTTC.

V and J are TRBV5-6 and TRBJ1-1; TRBD1 is a possible D gene (5 bases). Deletions cut 5 bases from V and 1 base from J, with 9 bases between. This CDR3 is 13 amino acids long. Germline V gene sequence: CDR1 SGHDT, CDR2 YYEEEE. This CDR3 reads CASRATENTEAFF. The CDR3 DNA is TGTGCCAGCAGGGCGACAGAGAACACTGAAGCTTTCTTT.

This chain joins TRBV11-3 and TRBJ2-7; possibly TRBD1 for D (6 bases). Trimming left V 5 bases short and J 0 bases short, with 14 bases between. Germline-derived CDR1 and CDR2 are SGHNT and YENEEA. This CDR3 is 15 amino acids long. As DNA, the CDR3 is TGTGCCAGCAGCCCCGCCACAGGGAGCTCCTACGAGCAGTACTTC. It specifies CASSPATGSSYEQYF.

The gene calls are TRBV5-1 and TRBJ2-7, with TRBD1 as a possible D gene (7 bases). This CDR3 is 15 amino acids long. V was shortened by 4 bases and J by 4 bases, with 18 bases between the two germline ends. From germline, CDR1 is SGHRS and CDR2 YFSETQ. The CDR3 DNA follows: TGCGCCAGCAGCCTCGAGGACAGGAGGGAGTACGAGCAGTACTTC. Its translation: CASSLEDRREYEQYF.

This rearrangement joins TRBV5-6 to TRBJ1-1, with D tentatively TRBD1 (5 bases). The V end was cut by 0 bases, the J end by 1 base, with 10 bases between. The CDR3 runs 15 residues. Germline V gene lookup returns CDR1 SGHDT and CDR2 YYEEEE. The CDR3 here is CASSLVDSKNTEAFF. The CDR3 coding sequence is TGTGCCAGCAGCTTGGTTGACAGTAAGAACACTGAAGCTTTCTTT.